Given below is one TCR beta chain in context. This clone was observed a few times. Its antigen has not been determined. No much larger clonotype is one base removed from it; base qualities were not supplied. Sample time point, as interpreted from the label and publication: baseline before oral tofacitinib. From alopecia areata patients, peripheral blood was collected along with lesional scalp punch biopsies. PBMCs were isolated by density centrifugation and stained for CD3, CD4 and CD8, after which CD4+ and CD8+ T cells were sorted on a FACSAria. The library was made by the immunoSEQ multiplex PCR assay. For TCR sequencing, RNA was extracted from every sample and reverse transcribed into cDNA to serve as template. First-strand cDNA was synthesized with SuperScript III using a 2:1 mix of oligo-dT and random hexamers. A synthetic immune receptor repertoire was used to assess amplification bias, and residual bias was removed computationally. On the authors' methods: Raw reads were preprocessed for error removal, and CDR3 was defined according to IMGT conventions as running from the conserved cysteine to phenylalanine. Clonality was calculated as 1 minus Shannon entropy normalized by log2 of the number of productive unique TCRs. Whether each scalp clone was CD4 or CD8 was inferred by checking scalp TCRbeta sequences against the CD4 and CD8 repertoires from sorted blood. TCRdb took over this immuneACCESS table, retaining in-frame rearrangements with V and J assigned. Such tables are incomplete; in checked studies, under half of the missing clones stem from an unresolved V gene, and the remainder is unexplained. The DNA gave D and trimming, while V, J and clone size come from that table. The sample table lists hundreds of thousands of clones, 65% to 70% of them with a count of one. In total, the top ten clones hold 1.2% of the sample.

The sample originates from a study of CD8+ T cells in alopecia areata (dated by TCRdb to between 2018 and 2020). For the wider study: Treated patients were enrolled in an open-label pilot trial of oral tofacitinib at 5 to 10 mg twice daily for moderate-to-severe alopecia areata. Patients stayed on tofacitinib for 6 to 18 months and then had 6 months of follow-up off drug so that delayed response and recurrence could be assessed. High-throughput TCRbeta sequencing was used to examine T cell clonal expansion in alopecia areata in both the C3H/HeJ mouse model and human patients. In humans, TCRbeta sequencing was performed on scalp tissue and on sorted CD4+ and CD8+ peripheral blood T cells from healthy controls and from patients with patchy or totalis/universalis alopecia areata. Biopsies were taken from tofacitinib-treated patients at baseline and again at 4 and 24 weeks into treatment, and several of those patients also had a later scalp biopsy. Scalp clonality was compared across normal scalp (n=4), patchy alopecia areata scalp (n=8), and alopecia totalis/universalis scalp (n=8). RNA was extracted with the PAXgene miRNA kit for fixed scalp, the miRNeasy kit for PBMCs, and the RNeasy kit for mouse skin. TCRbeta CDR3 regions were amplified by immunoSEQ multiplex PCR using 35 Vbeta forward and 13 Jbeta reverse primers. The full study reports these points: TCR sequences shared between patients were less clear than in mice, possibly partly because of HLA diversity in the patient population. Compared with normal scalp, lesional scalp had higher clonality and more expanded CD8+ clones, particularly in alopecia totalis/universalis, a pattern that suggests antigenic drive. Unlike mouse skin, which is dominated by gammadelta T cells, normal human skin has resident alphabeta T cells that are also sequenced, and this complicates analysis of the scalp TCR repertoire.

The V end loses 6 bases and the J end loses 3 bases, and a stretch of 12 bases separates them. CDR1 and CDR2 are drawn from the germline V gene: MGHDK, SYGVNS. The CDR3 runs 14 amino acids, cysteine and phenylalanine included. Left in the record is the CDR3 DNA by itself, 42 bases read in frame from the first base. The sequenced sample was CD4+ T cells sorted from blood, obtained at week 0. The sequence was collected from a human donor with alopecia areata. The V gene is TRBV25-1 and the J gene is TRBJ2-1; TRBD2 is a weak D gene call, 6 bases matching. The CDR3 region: CASRGLGFYNEQFF. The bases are TGTGCCAGCAGGGGACTGGGCTTCTACAATGAGCAGTTCTTC.